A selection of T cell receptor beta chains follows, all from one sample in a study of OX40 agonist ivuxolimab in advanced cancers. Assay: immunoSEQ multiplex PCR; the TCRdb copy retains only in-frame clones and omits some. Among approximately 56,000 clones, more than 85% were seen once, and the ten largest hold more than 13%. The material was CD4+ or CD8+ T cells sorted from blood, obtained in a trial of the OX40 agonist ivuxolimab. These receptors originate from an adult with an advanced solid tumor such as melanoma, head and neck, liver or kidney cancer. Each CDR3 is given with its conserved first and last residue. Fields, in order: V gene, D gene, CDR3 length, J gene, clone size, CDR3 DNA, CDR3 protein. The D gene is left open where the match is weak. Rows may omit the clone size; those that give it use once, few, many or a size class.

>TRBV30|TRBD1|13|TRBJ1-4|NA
TGTGCCTTAGAGACAGGGTATAATGAAAAACTGTTTTTT
CALETGYNEKLFF
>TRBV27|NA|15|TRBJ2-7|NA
TGTGCCAGCAGACTCGGACAGAGGAGCTCCTACGAGCAGTACTTC
CASRLGQRSSYEQYF
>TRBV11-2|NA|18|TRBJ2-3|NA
TGTGCCAGCAGCTTAGATTTGGCCAGGGGTTGGGGCACAGATACGCAGTATTTT
CASSLDLARGWGTDTQYF
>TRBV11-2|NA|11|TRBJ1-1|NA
TGTGCCAGCAGCTTAGGGGGTGAAGCTTTCTTT
CASSLGGEAFF
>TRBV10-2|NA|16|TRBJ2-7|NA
TGCGCCAGCAGTGAGTCGAGGGGTTGGACTATTGGCGAGCAGTACTTC
CASSESRGWTIGEQYF
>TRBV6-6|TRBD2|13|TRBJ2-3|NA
TGTGCCAGCAGTACTGGACTAGCAGATACGCAGTATTTT
CASSTGLADTQYF
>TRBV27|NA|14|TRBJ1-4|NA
TGTGCCAGCAGTTTAGACGACACGGGTGAAAAACTGTTTTTT
CASSLDDTGEKLFF
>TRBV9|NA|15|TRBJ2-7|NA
TGTGCCAGCAGCTTGGGCGGAGGGGTCTCCTACGAGCAGTACTTC
CASSLGGGVSYEQYF
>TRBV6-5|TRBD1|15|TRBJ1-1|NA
TGTGCCAGCAGTTACAATTCAGGGGGTGGCATACAAGCTTTCTTT
CASSYNSGGGIQAFF
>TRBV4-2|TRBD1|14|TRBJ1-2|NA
TGTGCCAGCAGCCAATCGACAGGGGAGGATGGCTACACCTTC
CASSQSTGEDGYTF
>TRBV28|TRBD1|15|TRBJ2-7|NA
TGTGCCAGCAGTCTTTTCCCGGGACAGAGGAACAAGCAGTACTTC
CASSLFPGQRNKQYF
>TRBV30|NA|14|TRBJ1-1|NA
TGTGCCTGGAGTGAAGGTTCGGGGAACACTGAAGCTTTCTTT
CAWSEGSGNTEAFF
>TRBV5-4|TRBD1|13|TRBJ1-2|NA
TGTGCCAGCAGTTTTACAGGGGCAGGTGGCTACACCTTC
CASSFTGAGGYTF
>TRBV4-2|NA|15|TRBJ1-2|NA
TGTGCCAGCAGCCAAGAAGTTGGCAGGGGAAATGGCTACACCTTC
CASSQEVGRGNGYTF
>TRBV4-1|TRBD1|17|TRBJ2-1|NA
TGCGCCAGCAGCCAAGATCCACTGACAGGGGGGGTCAATGAGCAGTTCTTC
CASSQDPLTGGVNEQFF
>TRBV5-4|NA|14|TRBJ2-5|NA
TGTGCCAGCAGCTTGGAGGGGGGGTTGGAGACCCAGTACTTC
CASSLEGGLETQYF
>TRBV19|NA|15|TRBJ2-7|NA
TGTGCCAGTAGCACCCGGAGTCAGCCAACCTACGAGCAGTACTTC
CASSTRSQPTYEQYF
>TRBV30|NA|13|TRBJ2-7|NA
TGTGCCTGGGTGGGGGGCTATGGGGACGAGCAGTACTTC
CAWVGGYGDEQYF
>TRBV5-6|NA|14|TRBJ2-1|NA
TGTGCCAGCAGAGGGGGGGGCCCTAACAATGAGCAGTTCTTC
CASRGGGPNNEQFF
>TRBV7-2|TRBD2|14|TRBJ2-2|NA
TGTGCCAGCAATAGACTAGCGGACACCGGGGAGCTGTTTTTT
CASNRLADTGELFF
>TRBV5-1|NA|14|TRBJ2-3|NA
TGCGCCAGCAGTTTGACAGGATACACAGATACGCAGTATTTT
CASSLTGYTDTQYF
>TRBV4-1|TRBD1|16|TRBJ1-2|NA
TGCGCCAGCAGCCAAGTTATAACAGGGGGTGGCTATGGCTACACCTTC
CASSQVITGGGYGYTF
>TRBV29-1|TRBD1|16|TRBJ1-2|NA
TGCAGCGTTGACCGGACAGGGGGCGATCTGTCCTATGGCTACACCTTC
CSVDRTGGDLSYGYTF
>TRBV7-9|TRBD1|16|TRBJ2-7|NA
TGTGCCAGCAGCTTAGGGGGACAGAAAAACTCCTACGAGCAGTACTTC
CASSLGGQKNSYEQYF
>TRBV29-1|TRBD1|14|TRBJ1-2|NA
TGCAGCGTTGCCCCGACAGGGAAGGGCTATGGCTACACCTTC
CSVAPTGKGYGYTF
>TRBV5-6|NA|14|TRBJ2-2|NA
TGTGCCAGCAGCTTTCAGGGAGGCACCGGGGAGCTGTTTTTT
CASSFQGGTGELFF
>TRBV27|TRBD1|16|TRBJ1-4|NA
TGTGCCAGCAGTAGAAGTACAGGGGGCGAGGGTGAAAAACTGTTTTTT
CASSRSTGGEGEKLFF
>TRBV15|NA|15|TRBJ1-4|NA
TGTGCCACCAGCAGAGACAAGGGCTCTAATGAAAAACTGTTTTTT
CATSRDKGSNEKLFF
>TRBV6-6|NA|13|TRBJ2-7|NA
TGTGCCAGCAGTTACTCGAGGATACACGAGCAGTACTTC
CASSYSRIHEQYF
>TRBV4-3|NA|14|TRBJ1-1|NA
TGCGCCAGCAGCCAATTCGCGGGGCACACTGAAGCTTTCTTT
CASSQFAGHTEAFF
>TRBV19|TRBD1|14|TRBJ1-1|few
TGTGCCAGTAGTCCGGGGACAGATAACACTGAAGCTTTCTTT
CASSPGTDNTEAFF
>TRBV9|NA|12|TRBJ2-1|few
TGTGCCAGCAGCCCCGCCTTGAATGAGCAGTTCTTC
CASSPALNEQFF
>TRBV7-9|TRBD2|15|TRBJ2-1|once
TGTGCCAGCAGCCACACTAGCGGGGGGGTCAATGAGCAGTTCTTC
CASSHTSGGVNEQFF
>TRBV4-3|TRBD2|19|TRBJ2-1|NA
TGCGCCAGCAGCCAAGAAATCCTAGCGGGGGGGACTTCCTACAATGAGCAGTTCTTC
CASSQEILAGGTSYNEQFF
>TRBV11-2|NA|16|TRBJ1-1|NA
TGTGCCAGCAGCTTAGGAGGATGGGGGGCTTACACTGAAGCTTTCTTT
CASSLGGWGAYTEAFF
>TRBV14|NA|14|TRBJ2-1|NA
TGTGCCAGCAGCCAAGACTGGGCCTACAATGAGCAGTTCTTC
CASSQDWAYNEQFF
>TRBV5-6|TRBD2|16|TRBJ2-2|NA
TGTGCCAGCAGCTTGGGATTAGCGGGGGGCACCGGGGAGCTGTTTTTT
CASSLGLAGGTGELFF
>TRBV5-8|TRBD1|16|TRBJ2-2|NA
TGTGCCAGCAGCCCCTGGGGACAGGGTGATCCCGGGGAGCTGTTTTTT
CASSPWGQGDPGELFF
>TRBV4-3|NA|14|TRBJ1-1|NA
TGCGCCAGCAGCGGTGGCAGGGCGAACACTGAAGCTTTCTTT
CASSGGRANTEAFF
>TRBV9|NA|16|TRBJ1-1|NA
TGTGCCAGCAGCCCGCCCGCGTTGGGCTACAACACTGAAGCTTTCTTT
CASSPPALGYNTEAFF
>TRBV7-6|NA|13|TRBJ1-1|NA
TGTGCCAGCAGCCCTCCGGGGAACACTGAAGCTTTCTTT
CASSPPGNTEAFF
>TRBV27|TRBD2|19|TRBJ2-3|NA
TGTGCCAGCAAAGATCCCCAGCGGGGCAGACCGACTAGCACAGATACGCAGTATTTT
CASKDPQRGRPTSTDTQYF
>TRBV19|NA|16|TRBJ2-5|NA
TGTGCCAGTAGTATAGATGGGGCAGGGCGAGGTGTGACCCAGTACTTC
CASSIDGAGRGVTQYF
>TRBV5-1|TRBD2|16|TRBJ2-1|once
TGCGCCAGCAGCCCCCGGGGAGCGGGGGGTATCAATGAGCAGTTCTTC
CASSPRGAGGINEQFF